Presented here are 5 T cell receptor beta chains from one specimen sequenced in a study of blood T cells in healthy people across ages. Primed by a sample-barcoded 5' primer and a J-beta primer mix, a second PCR proceeded for roughly 6 to 12 cycles. From the 5' RACE reads, TCRdb called clonotypes with MiXCR, one entry per CDR3 protein. The sample includes about 620,000 distinct CDR3 sequences, more than 20% of them seen just once. Sequencing was carried out using blood. These receptor sequences come from a man between 65 and 79 years old in good health.

V usage is TRBV7-9 and J usage is TRBJ2-4; possibly TRBD1 for D (5 bases). The germline V gene has CDR1 SEHNR and CDR2 FQNEAQ (reference sequence). The CDR3 totals 16 residues. Trimming cost V 5 bases and J 0 bases, with 14 bases left between them. The DNA of the CDR3 is TGTGCCAGCAGCCGGGCGTTTGGGGCAGCCAAAAACATTCAGTACTTC. The encoded protein is CASSRAFGAAKNIQYF.

This clonotype appeared a few times. V usage is TRBV9 and J usage is TRBJ2-3; D is possibly TRBD1 (6 bases). CDR3 length: 14 amino acids. V was shortened by 2 bases and J by 4 bases, with 11 bases between the two germline ends. Germline V gene data show CDR1 as SGDLS and CDR2 as YYNGEE. As DNA, the CDR3 is TGTGCCAGCAGCGTTGGACAGCCGGCAGATACGCAGTATTTT. This translates into CASSVGQPADTQYF.

This clonotype was recorded at least ten times. The CDR3 bases are TGCAGTGCTAGTTCAGCGGGGTGGTACGAGCAGTACTTC. Protein sequence: CSASSAGWYEQYF. The chain employs TRBV20-1 and TRBJ2-7; TRBD2 matches 7 bases. This CDR3 has 13 residues. V lost 3 bases and J lost 4; bases outside the gene matches: 6. Germline values: CDR1 DFQATT, CDR2 SNEGSKA (reference sequence).

This clonotype has only a few counts. The chain employs TRBV12-3 or TRBV12-4 and TRBJ1-5, with 9 nucleotides matching TRBD1. The CDR3 contains 16 residues. The J segment lost 3 bases and the V segment lost 5 bases, leaving 8 bases of the junction unmatched. The CDR3 region is CASSPDRGEYNQPQHF. The CDR3 nucleotides read TGTGCCAGCAGTCCCGACAGGGGGGAATACAATCAGCCCCAGCATTTT.

The chain employs TRBV4-3 and TRBJ2-2; D is possibly TRBD1 (6 bases). The CDR3 is made up of 16 amino acids. Germline loops: CDR1 LGHNA, CDR2 YSLEER. Between the trimmed V and J ends, which lost 2 bases and 1 base, there was a span of 11 bases. CDR3 nucleotides: TGCGCCAGCAGCCAACCGGGACAACAGAACACCGGGGAGCTGTTTTTT. Translation gives CASSQPGQQNTGELFF.